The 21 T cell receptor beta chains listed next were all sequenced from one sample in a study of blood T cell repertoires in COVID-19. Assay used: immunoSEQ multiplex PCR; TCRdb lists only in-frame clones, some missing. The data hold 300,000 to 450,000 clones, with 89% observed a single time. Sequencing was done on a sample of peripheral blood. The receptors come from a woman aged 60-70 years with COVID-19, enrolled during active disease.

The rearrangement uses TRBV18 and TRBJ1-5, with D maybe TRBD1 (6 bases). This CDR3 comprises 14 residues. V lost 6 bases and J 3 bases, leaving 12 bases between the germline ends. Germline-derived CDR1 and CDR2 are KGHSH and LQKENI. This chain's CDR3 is CASSSGQNNQPQHF. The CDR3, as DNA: TGTGCCAGCTCTTCCGGACAGAACAATCAGCCCCAGCATTTT.

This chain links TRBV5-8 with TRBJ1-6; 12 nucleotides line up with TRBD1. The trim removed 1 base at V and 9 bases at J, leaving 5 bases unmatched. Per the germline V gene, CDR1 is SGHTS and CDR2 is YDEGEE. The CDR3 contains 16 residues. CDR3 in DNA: TGTGCCAGCAGCTTGCCGGGACAGGGGGCCGGTTCACCCCTCCACTTT. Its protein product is CASSLPGQGAGSPLHF.

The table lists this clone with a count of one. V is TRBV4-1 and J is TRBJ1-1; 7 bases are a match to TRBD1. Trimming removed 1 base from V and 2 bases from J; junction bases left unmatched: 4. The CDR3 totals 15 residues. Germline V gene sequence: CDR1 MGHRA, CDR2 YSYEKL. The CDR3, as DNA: TGCGCCAGCAGCCAAGTCGGACAGGCCAACACTGAAGCTTTCTTT. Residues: CASSQVGQANTEAFF.

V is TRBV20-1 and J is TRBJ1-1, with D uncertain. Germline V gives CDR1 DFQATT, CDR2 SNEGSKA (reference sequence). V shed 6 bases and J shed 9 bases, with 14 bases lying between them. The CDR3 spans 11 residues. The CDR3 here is CSALLARQAFF. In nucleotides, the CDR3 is TGCAGTGCGCTTCTTGCCAGGCAAGCTTTCTTT.

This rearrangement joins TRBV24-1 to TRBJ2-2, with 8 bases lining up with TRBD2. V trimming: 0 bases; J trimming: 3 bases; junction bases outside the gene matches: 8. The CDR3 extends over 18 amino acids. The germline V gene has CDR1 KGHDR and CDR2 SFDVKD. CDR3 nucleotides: TGTGCCACCAGTGATTTGAGGAAAGGAGCGGGAGACACCGGGGAGCTGTTTTTT. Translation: CATSDLRKGAGDTGELFF.

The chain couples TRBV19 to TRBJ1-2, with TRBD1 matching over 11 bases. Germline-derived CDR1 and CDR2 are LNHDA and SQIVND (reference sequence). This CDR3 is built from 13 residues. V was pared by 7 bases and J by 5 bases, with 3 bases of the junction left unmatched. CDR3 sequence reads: CASTRDRGYGYTF. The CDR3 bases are TGTGCCAGTACCCGGGACAGGGGGTATGGCTACACCTTC.

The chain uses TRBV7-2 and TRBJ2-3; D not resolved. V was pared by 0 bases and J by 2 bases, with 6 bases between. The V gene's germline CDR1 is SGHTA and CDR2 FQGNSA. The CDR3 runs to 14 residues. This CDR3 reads CASSLAANTDTQYF. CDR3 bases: TGTGCCAGCAGCTTAGCAGCAAACACAGATACGCAGTATTTT.

CDR3 sequence: CASTRGGRTDTQYF. The CDR3 DNA is TGTGCCAGCACCCGAGGGGGCCGCACAGATACGCAGTATTTT. V is TRBV3-1 (or the pseudogene TRBV3-2) and J is TRBJ2-3; 7 bases fit TRBD1. Per germline, CDR1 LGHDT and CDR2 YNNKEL (reference sequence). CDR3 length equals 14 residues. J was trimmed by 1 base and V by 7 bases; bases with no gene match: 5.

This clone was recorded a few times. Written as DNA, the CDR3 is TGTGCCAGCAGCCAAGGGACAGCCTCTGGAAACACCATATATTTT. Its protein product is CASSQGTASGNTIYF. J is TRBJ1-3 and V is TRBV3-1 (or the pseudogene TRBV3-2); possibly TRBD1 for D (6 bases). Germline V gene sequence: CDR1 LGHDT, CDR2 YNNKEL (reference sequence). The CDR3 totals 15 residues. Deletions cut 1 base from V and 0 bases from J, with 7 bases between.

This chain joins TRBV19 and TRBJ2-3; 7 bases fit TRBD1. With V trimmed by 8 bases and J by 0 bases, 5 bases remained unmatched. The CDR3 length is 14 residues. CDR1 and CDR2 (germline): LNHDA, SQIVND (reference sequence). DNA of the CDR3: TGTGCCAGTCACAGGGGATCTAGCACAGATACGCAGTATTTT. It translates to CASHRGSSTDTQYF.

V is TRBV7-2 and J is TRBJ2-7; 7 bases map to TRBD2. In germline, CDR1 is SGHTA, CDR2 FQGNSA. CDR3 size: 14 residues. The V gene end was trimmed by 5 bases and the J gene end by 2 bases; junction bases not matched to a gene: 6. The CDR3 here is CASSRGDGAYEQYF. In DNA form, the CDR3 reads TGTGCCAGCAGCCGGGGGGACGGTGCCTACGAGCAGTACTTC.

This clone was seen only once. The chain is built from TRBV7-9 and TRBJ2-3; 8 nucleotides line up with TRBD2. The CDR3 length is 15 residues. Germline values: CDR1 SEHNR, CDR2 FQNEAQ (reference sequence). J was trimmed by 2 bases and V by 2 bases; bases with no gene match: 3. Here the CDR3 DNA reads TGTGCCAGCAGCTTACGGGGGGGACCCACAGATACGCAGTATTTT. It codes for CASSLRGGPTDTQYF.

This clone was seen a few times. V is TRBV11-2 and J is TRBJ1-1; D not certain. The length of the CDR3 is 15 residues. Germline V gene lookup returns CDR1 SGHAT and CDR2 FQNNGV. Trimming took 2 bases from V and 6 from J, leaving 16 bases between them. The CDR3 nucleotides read TGTGCCAGCAGCTTATTTCAAGCTAGGAGGTCTGAAGCTTTCTTT. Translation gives CASSLFQARRSEAFF.

As DNA, the CDR3 is TGTGCCAGCTTGGGGACAGAAAATCTTTCAACTAATGAAAAACTGTTTTTT. Its protein is CASLGTENLSTNEKLFF. This chain links TRBV2 with TRBJ1-4; 7 nucleotides agree with TRBD1. The CDR3 runs 17 residues. Trimming at V came to 8 bases and at J to 0 bases, leaving 12 bases not matched to a gene. CDR1 and CDR2 from the germline V gene are SNHLY and FYNNEI. Looking up the rest from reference TRBV2 and TRBJ1-4 gives the full variable domain: EPEVTQTPSHQVTQMGQEVILRCVPISNHLYFYWYRQILGQKVEFLVSFYNNEISEKSEIFDDQFSVERPDGSNFTLKIRSTKLEDSAMYFCASLGTENLSTNEKLFFGSGTQLSVL.

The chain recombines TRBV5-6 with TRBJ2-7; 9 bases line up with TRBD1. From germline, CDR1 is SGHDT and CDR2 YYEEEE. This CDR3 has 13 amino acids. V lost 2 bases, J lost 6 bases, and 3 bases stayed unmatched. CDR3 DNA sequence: TGTGCCAGCAGCTTCCGGGACAGGGCCGAGCAGTACTTC. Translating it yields CASSFRDRAEQYF.

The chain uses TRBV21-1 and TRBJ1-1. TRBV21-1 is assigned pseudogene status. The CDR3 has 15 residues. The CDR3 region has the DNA TGTGCCAGCAACCGCAAGTCGCGGCCCCCCACTGAAGCTTTCTTT. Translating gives CASNRKSRPPTEAFF.

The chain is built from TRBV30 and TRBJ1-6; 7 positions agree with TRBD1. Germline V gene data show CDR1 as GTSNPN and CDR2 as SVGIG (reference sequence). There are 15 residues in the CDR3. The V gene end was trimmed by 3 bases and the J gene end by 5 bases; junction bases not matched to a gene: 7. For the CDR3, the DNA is TGTGCCTGGAGAGATTTGACAGGGAATAATTCACCCCTCCACTTT. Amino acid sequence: CAWRDLTGNNSPLHF.

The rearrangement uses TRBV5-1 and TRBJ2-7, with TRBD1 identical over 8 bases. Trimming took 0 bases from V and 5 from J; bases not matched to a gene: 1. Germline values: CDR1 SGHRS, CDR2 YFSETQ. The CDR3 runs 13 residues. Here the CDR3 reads CASSLGQGNEQYF. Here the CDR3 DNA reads TGCGCCAGCAGCTTGGGACAGGGGAACGAGCAGTACTTC.

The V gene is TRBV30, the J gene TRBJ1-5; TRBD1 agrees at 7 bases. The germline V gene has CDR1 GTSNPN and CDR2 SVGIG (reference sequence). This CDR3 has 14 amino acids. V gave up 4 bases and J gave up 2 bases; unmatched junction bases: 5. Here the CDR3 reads CAWTPDRGNQPQHF. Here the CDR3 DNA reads TGTGCCTGGACCCCCGACAGGGGCAATCAGCCCCAGCATTTT.

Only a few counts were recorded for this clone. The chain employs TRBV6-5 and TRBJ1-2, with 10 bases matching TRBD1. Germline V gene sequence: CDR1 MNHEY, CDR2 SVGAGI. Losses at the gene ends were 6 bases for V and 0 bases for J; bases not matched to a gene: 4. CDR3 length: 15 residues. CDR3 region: CASSDRGQANYGYTF. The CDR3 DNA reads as TGTGCCAGCAGCGACAGGGGGCAAGCTAACTATGGCTACACCTTC.

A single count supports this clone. DNA for the CDR3: TGCGCCAGCAGCCAAACCCGACTAGCGGGTCAAGAGACCCAGTACTTC. It codes for CASSQTRLAGQETQYF. The V call is TRBV4-1, the J call TRBJ2-5, with 10 bases that match TRBD2. The CDR3 covers 16 residues. Germline CDR1 MGHRA, CDR2 YSYEKL. Trimming took 2 bases from V and 2 from J; bases not matched to a gene: 5.